This T cell receptor (beta chain) derives from a study of persistence of HIV-infected CD4 T cells (dated by TCRdb to 2019 to 2021). Regarding the research as a whole: CMV- and HIV-1 Gag-responding CD4+ T cells were isolated from ART-treated individuals so that antigen-driven clonal expansion of HIV-1-infected cells could be examined. The median time the participants had spent on suppressive ART was 7 to 9 years. Peripheral blood samples of up to 180 mL were obtained at multiple time points, with the exception of a couple of participants, for whom leukapheresis was performed at a single time point. TCRbeta sequencing assessed the clonality of all cells in each sorted population, while proviral sequencing assessed the clonality of infected cells. For the TCR cluster analysis across participants, roughly eight participants were included for CMV and more than 5 participants for Gag. What the research found in general, with its limitations: TCR oligoclonality correlated with proviral oligoclonality within the same sorted populations. Only a small number of individuals took part in the study, and the range of antigens tested was limited. Because the TCR analyses were done in bulk, restricting them to just the rare CMV-responding cells that actually carried HIV-1 proviruses was not possible. Enrichment of degenerate expanded CDR3beta sequences was found in antigen-responding cells, suggesting convergent selection of CD4+ responses to CMV and Gag. TCRbeta richness in CMV- and Gag-responding cells was significantly lower than in anti-CD3/anti-CD28-responding cells; CMV-responding cells had higher oligoclonality than CD3/CD28-stimulated and Gag-responding cells.

Taken with the paper, the label for treatment or condition translates to: suppressive antiretroviral therapy. Lysates of CMV-infected fibroblasts at 9 to 10 ug/mL were used to stimulate the cells. Memory CD4+ T cells that did not respond, being CD40L-negative, CD69-negative and CD45RO-high, were sorted as memory populations depleted of antigen-responding cells. HIV-1-infected adults in whom suppressive ART had been started during chronic infection were enrolled as participants. Plasma HIV-1 RNA had been undetectable (below 50 copies/mL) in participants for at least 4 years. To be included, a participant needed positive CMV serology and a CD4+ T cell count above 400 cells/uL. Before stimulation, PBMCs were isolated using density centrifugation and depleted of CD8+ T cells. CD8-depleted PBMCs were stimulated for about 17 hours with anti-CD28/CD49d costimulation, CD40-blocking antibody and enfuvirtide to prevent new infections. Cells were sorted on a Beckman Coulter MoFlo Legacy or XDP sorter, with propidium iodide excluding dead cells. The QIAamp DNA Mini Kit was used for genomic DNA extraction from samples above one million cells, and the Quick-DNA Microprep Kit was used otherwise.

Deletion took 4 bases off V and 2 bases off J, with a span of 24 bases between the germline ends. The CDR3 contains 19 residues, cysteine and phenylalanine counted. CDR3 DNA only is kept here, 57 bases in frame from base 1. The CDR1 and CDR2 encoded by the germline V gene are SGHVS and FNYEAQ. TCRbeta repertoires were sequenced from genomic DNA with the immunoSEQ hsTCRB assay version 4 in survey mode. For TCRbeta sequencing, genomic DNA was diluted to around 10 ng/uL, and up to 1 ug was used per sample. The published analysis was carried out like this. TCRbeta data analysis was done in ImmunoSeq Analyzer 3.0, and diversity was calculated on productive nucleotide rearrangements. The improved Chao index was used to estimate lower-bound TCR diversity, and the Gini coefficient was used to estimate clonality using the Immunarch R package. When different nucleotide rearrangements encoded the same CDR3beta amino acid sequence, each rearrangement was treated as a distinct clonotype. Differential abundance analysis identified TCRbeta sequences significantly enriched in antigen-responding cells relative to anti-CD3/anti-CD28-activated cells. TCRs were clustered by predicted peptide-MHC specificity with GLIPH2, both within individual participants and across merged participant data sets. TCRdb carries this immuneACCESS record with in-frame sequences only. Its versions omit some clonotypes, under half of them owing to an unresolved V gene in the studies checked, with the rest unexplained. V, J and clone size reflect that table, while D and trimming were determined from the DNA. The sample yields some 31,000 clones; 75% to 85% were counted once. Together, the top ten hold about 0.86% of the sample.

A word on this clone: Which antigen it targets is not known. Base qualities were left out, and no much larger clone turns up one base away.

The sequence was collected from an adult man with HIV who was CMV-seropositive. The receptor chain draws on TRBV7-6 and TRBJ1-5, with no confident D gene call. This sample comprised CD4+ T cells sorted from PBMCs after 18-hour stimulation, obtained from a patient who received antiretroviral therapy. Sample cell subset or site, as interpreted from the label and publication: CD40L-CD69- CD45RO-high memory CD4 T cells not responding to CMV lysate. Here the CDR3 is given as CASSSKPSAAGMGNQPQHF. The bases are TGTGCCAGCAGCTCCAAACCTAGCGCAGCGGGTATGGGCAATCAGCCCCAGCATTTT.